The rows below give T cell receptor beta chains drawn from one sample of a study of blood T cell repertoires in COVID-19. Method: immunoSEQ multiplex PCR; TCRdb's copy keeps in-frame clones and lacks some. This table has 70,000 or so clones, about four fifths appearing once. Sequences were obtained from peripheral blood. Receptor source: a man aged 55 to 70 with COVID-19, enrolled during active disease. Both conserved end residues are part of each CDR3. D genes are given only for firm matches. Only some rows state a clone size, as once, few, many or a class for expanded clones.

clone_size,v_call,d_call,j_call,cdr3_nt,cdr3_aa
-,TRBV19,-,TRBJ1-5,TGTGCCACCAAGAGGGGAGGGAGAACGGATCAGCCCCAGCATTTT,CATKRGGRTDQPQHF
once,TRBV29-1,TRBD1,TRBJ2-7,TGCAGCGTCCGGGACAGTAATGCCTACGAGCAGTACTTC,CSVRDSNAYEQYF
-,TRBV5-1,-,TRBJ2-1,TGCGCCAGCACATACCAAACAGGGACGGATGAGCAGTTCTTC,CASTYQTGTDEQFF
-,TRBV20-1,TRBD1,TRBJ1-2,TGCAGTGCTAGTGATTTGCAGGGGGTCTCTGGCTACACCTTC,CSASDLQGVSGYTF
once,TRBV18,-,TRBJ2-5,TGTGCCAGCCGGCTGGGGCTCCAAGAGACCCAGTACTTC,CASRLGLQETQYF
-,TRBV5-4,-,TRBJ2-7,TGTGCCAGCAGCTCCGGCGGAGTGTCGGGTGAGCAGTACTTC,CASSSGGVSGEQYF
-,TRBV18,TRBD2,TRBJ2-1,TGTGCCAGCTCACCAAGGGCTAGCGGGAGCAATGAGCAGTTCTTC,CASSPRASGSNEQFF
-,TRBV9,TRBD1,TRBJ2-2,TGTGCCAGCAGTGACAGGGTCGGGGAGCTGTTTTTT,CASSDRVGELFF
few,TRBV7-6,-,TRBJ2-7,TGTGCCAGCAGCTTAGAAGCGCCCTACGAGCAGTACTTC,CASSLEAPYEQYF
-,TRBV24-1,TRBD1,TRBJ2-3,TGTGCCACCAGTGCTCCGGGACAGATCACAGATACGCAGTATTTT,CATSAPGQITDTQYF
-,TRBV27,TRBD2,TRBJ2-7,TGTGCCAGCAGAGCCAAAGGACTAGTTGCCTACGAGCAGTACTTC,CASRAKGLVAYEQYF
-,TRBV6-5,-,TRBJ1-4,TGTGCCAGCAAGACAAGAAATGAAAAACTGTTTTTT,CASKTRNEKLFF
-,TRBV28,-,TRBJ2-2,TGTGCCAGCAACTTTATCCAGAGTCCCCTCTCCCGATGGGGCCCCGGGGAGCTGTTTTTT,CASNFIQSPLSRWGPGELFF
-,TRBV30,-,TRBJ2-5,TGTGCCTGGAGAAACCCGGGGGGCCGTCAGGAGACCCAGTACTTC,CAWRNPGGRQETQYF
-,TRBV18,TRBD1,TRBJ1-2,TGTGCCAGCGGCGGGACAGGGCTAGGAGATGGCTACACCTTC,CASGGTGLGDGYTF
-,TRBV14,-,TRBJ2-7,TGTGCCAGCAGCCCGACCGGGACTTGGCGTTACGAGCAGTACTTC,CASSPTGTWRYEQYF
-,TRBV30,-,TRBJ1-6,TGTGCCTGGAGTGACGGGAATTCACCCCTCCACTTT,CAWSDGNSPLHF
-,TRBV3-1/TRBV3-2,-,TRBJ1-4,TGTGCCAGCAGCCAAGATGTGACGGGAGAAAAACTGTTTTTT,CASSQDVTGEKLFF
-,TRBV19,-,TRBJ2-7,TGTGCCAGTAGTTCCCGACAGTCCTACGAGCAGTACTTC,CASSSRQSYEQYF
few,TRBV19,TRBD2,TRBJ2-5,TGTGCCAGTAGTCTTGCGGGAGGGCGGGAGACCCAGTACTTC,CASSLAGGRETQYF
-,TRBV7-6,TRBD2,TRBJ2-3,TGTGCCAGCAGCTTGGGTCTAGCGGGAGGAGATACGCAGTATTTT,CASSLGLAGGDTQYF
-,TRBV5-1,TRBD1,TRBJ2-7,TGCGCCAGCAGCCCGGACAGGGGCGACTACGAGCAGTACTTC,CASSPDRGDYEQYF
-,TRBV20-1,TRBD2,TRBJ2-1,TGCAGTGCTAGTCGAGCGGGGGGGACCCATGAGCAGTTCTTC,CSASRAGGTHEQFF
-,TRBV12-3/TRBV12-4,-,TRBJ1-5,TGTGCCAGCAGTTTACATCCAGATCAGCCCCAGCATTTT,CASSLHPDQPQHF
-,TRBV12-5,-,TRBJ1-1,TGTGCTAGTGGTTTGTCGGGTGGTGAAGCTTTCTTT,CASGLSGGEAFF
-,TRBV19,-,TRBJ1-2,TGTGCCAGTACTGACAGGAACACTAACTATGGCTACACCTTC,CASTDRNTNYGYTF
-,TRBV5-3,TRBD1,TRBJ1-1,TGTGCCAGAAGCGCCTGGCTGCCGGACAGGGGGCCGGGTGAAGCTTTCTTT,CARSAWLPDRGPGEAFF
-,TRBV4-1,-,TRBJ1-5,TGCGCCAGCAGCCAAGACTGGACAGCAAATCAGCCCCAGCATTTT,CASSQDWTANQPQHF
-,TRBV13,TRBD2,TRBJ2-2,TGTGCCAGCAGCTTAATGGGACTAGGCGGCACCGGGGAGCTGTTTTTT,CASSLMGLGGTGELFF
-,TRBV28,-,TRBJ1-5,TGTGCCAGCAGCTCGATGGGGCAGCTTAGCAATCAGCCCCAGCATTTT,CASSSMGQLSNQPQHF
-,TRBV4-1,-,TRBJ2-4,TGCGCCAGCAGCCAGACTCCCGTAGCCAAAAACATTCAGTACTTC,CASSQTPVAKNIQYF
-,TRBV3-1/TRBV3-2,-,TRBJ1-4,TGTGCCAGCAGCCTAAATATGGGGGGGTTTAATGAAAAACTGTTTTTT,CASSLNMGGFNEKLFF
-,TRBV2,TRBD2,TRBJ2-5,TGTGCCAGCAAAAGGGACTACTCACAAGAGACCCAGTACTTC,CASKRDYSQETQYF
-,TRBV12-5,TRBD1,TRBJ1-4,TGTGCTAGTGGCCCGGGACAGGGTAATGAAAAACTGTTTTTT,CASGPGQGNEKLFF
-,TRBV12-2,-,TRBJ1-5,TGTGCAAGTCGGCTTCGGTTTCAGCCCCAGCATTTT,CASRLRFQPQHF
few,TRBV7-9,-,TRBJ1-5,TGTGCCAGCAGCCTTGGGGGGGGGCAGCCCCAGCATTTT,CASSLGGGQPQHF
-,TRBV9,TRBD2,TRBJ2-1,TGTGCCAGCAGCGTTTCTAGCGGGGCCTACAATGAGCAGTTCTTC,CASSVSSGAYNEQFF
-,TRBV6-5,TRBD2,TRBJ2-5,TGTGCCAGCAGTAAGACTAGCGGGGGTGGGGAGACCCAGTACTTC,CASSKTSGGGETQYF
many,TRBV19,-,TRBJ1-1,TGTGCCAGTAGTATAGGGGGCCGGGCTGAAGCTTTCTTT,CASSIGGRAEAFF
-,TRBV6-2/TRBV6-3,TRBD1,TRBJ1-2,TGTGCCAGCAGTAACAGGGACAGAGAGTTGAACTATGGCTACACCTTC,CASSNRDRELNYGYTF
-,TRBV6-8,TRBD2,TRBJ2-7,TGTGCCAGCAACCAAGGGACGCGGGGGAATCATCGCGAGCAGTACTTC,CASNQGTRGNHREQYF
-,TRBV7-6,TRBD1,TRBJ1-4,TGTGCCAGCAGCTCAGGGACAGGGCTTGGGAAACTGTTTTTT,CASSSGTGLGKLFF
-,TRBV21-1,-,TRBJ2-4,TGTGCCAGAGGCGATGACAGGGTGGGAAACATTCAGTACTTC,CARGDDRVGNIQYF
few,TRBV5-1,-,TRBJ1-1,TGCGCCAGCAGCGGGGGGACTAACACTGAAGCTTTCTTT,CASSGGTNTEAFF
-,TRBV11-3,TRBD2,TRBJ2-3,TGTGCCAGCAGCCCCCGGACTAGCGGGGCAAAAGATACGCAGTATTTT,CASSPRTSGAKDTQYF
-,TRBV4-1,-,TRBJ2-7,TGCGCCAGCAGCCAAGAGCGGGAATACGAGCAGTACTTC,CASSQEREYEQYF
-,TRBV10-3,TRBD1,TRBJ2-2,TGTGCCATCAGCGGACAGGGGGGTAACACCGGGGAGCTGTTTTTT,CAISGQGGNTGELFF
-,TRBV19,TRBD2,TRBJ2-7,TGTGCCAGTAGCAAGACACTAGCGGGTAGGACCTACGAGCAGTACTTC,CASSKTLAGRTYEQYF
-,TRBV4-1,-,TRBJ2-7,TGCGCCAGCAGCCAAGGTCGGGCCAGGGGCCGGCGGGTGAGGTACTTC,CASSQGRARGRRVRYF
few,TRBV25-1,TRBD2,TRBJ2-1,TGTGCCAGCAACCTAGCGGGAGGGGTTGAGCAGTTCTTC,CASNLAGGVEQFF
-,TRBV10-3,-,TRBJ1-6,TGTGCCATCAGTGATGGGAGAGATTCACCCCTCCACTTT,CAISDGRDSPLHF
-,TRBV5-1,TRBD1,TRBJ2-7,TGCGCCAGCAGCGAGACCACCGGGCGACAGGGCTACGAGCAGTACTTC,CASSETTGRQGYEQYF
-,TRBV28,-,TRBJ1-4,TGTGCCAGCAGTCTAGACAGTTCTCGGGGAGGACTGTTTTTT,CASSLDSSRGGLFF
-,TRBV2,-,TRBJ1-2,TGTGCCAGCAGTCCAGGGTCTAACTATGGCTACACCTTC,CASSPGSNYGYTF
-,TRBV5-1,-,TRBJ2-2,TGCGCCAGCAGCCCCCTGACAGACGCGAACACCGGGGAGCTGTTTTTT,CASSPLTDANTGELFF
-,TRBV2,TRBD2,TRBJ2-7,TGTGCCAGCAGTGGGACTAGCGGGAACGAGCAGTACTTC,CASSGTSGNEQYF
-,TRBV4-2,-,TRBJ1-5,TGTGCCAGCAGCCAAGTGGAAGGAGGATTCTCCTCCCAGCATTTT,CASSQVEGGFSSQHF
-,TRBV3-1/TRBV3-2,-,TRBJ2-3,TGTGCCAGCAGCCTACAGGGGGGGGGCACAGATACGCAGTATTTT,CASSLQGGGTDTQYF
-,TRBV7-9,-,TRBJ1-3,TGTGCCAGCAGCTTGGACAGATCTGGAAACACCATATATTTT,CASSLDRSGNTIYF